The next 28 T cell receptor beta chains were all read from a single sample in a study of beta chain features in type 1 diabetes. Reverse transcribing all isolated RNA meant expressed TCRB transcripts were sequenced. Clones were sequenced by immunoSEQ multiplex PCR, and TCRdb holds only the in-frame ones, with some missing. The table shows almost 350,000 clones, with about 20% occurring only once. Sequences were obtained from naive CD4+ T cells from blood. The receptors come from a young woman in good health.

The chain couples TRBV7-9 to TRBJ2-5; no clear D. Germline values: CDR1 SEHNR, CDR2 FQNEAQ (reference sequence). The CDR3 runs 14 residues. V dropped 3 bases and J dropped 5 bases, with 13 bases sitting between them. The CDR3: CASSFLGQQETQYF. As DNA, the CDR3 is TGTGCCAGCAGCTTCCTTGGGCAACAGGAGACCCAGTACTTC.

The chain uses TRBV19 and TRBJ2-7; 11 bases fit TRBD1. The CDR3 sequence is 14 residues long. The J segment lost 4 bases and the V segment lost 6 bases, leaving 5 bases of the junction unmatched. CDR1 is LNHDA, CDR2 SQIVND, per germline (reference sequence). Here the CDR3 DNA reads TGTGCCAGTAGACAGGACAGGGGGCCGTACGAGCAGTACTTC. This codes for CASRQDRGPYEQYF.

This clone was seen only a few times. The CDR3 region is CASSTMDRPYSYEQYF. The CDR3 DNA is TGTGCCAGCAGCACGATGGACAGGCCTTACTCCTACGAGCAGTACTTC. The V call is TRBV5-6, the J call TRBJ2-7, with TRBD1 matching over 7 bases. The CDR3 contains 16 residues. Germline-derived CDR1 and CDR2 are SGHDT and YYEEEE. V lost 4 bases, J lost 0 bases, and 10 bases stayed unmatched.

The rearrangement links TRBV5-1 to TRBJ1-1; D possibly corresponds to TRBD1 (5 bases). Trimming took 2 bases from V and 1 from J, leaving 18 bases between them. This CDR3 is 17 amino acids long. Germline CDR1 SGHRS, CDR2 YFSETQ. The CDR3 DNA reads as TGCGCCAGCAGCTTCGGGTCCCGCCGGGGGACGAACACTGAAGCTTTCTTT. It specifies CASSFGSRRGTNTEAFF.

The V and J genes are TRBV5-1 and TRBJ2-5; possible D gene TRBD1, 7 bases. V was cut by 2 bases and J by 5 bases, with 16 bases left in between. Germline lookup yields CDR1 SGHRS and CDR2 YFSETQ. The CDR3 loop spans 15 amino acids. CDR3 in DNA: TGCGCCAGCAGCTTAAGGACAGGCGGGATGGAGACCCAGTACTTC. Translated: CASSLRTGGMETQYF.

The rearrangement joins TRBV19 to TRBJ2-4; 8 nucleotides line up with TRBD1. Germline loops: CDR1 LNHDA, CDR2 SQIVND (reference sequence). The ends lost 3 bases at V and 8 bases at J; junction bases unmatched: 3. This CDR3 spans 13 amino acids. The CDR3 nucleotides read TGTGCCAGTAGTATGAACAGGGGGGACATTCAGTACTTC. Residues: CASSMNRGDIQYF.

This sequence joins TRBV2 and TRBJ2-7; D remains unclear. This CDR3 has 12 amino acids. V dropped 0 bases and J dropped 6 bases, with 6 bases sitting between them. Germline lookup yields CDR1 SNHLY and CDR2 FYNNEI. Here the CDR3 reads CASSEARLEQYF. Written as DNA, the CDR3 is TGTGCCAGCAGTGAAGCGAGGCTCGAGCAGTACTTC.

This clone was seen only a few times. The CDR3 protein is CASKYSYEQYF. The CDR3 DNA follows: TGTGCCAGCAAGTACAGCTACGAGCAGTACTTC. The chain links TRBV2 to TRBJ2-7; D remains ambiguous. Germline V gives CDR1 SNHLY, CDR2 FYNNEI. The ends were cut back, 7 bases at V and 3 bases at J, with 7 bases in the middle. There are 11 residues in the CDR3.

This rearrangement joins TRBV5-4 to TRBJ2-5, with 10 bases matching TRBD2. CDR1 SGHNT and CDR2 YYREEE come from the germline V gene (reference sequence). The V segment lost 2 bases and the J segment 2 bases; nucleotides outside the gene matches: 3. CDR3 length: 15 residues. The CDR3 DNA follows: TGTGCCAGCAGCTTAGGACTAGCGGTTCAAGAGACCCAGTACTTC. Its protein product is CASSLGLAVQETQYF.

The V and J genes are TRBV5-5 and TRBJ2-7; D not certain. The CDR3 is made up of 13 amino acids. Germline values: CDR1 SGHKS, CDR2 YYEKEE (reference sequence). The V end was cut by 2 bases, the J end by 1 base, with 7 bases between. CDR3 nucleotides: TGTGCCAGCAGCTTCGGCGGATCCTACGAGCAGTACTTC. As protein: CASSFGGSYEQYF.

V and J are TRBV29-1 and TRBJ2-2, with TRBD2 matching over 12 bases. J lost 6 bases, V lost 4 bases, and 6 bases had no gene match. Germline CDR1 is SQVTM and CDR2 is ANQGSEA. The CDR3 spans 15 residues. The CDR3 bases are TGCAGCGTTGCCCCTAGCGGGGGGGCCCCCGGGGAGCTGTTTTTT. Translated, it gives CSVAPSGGAPGELFF.

This clone was seen a few times. The chain is built from TRBV19 and TRBJ1-5, with TRBD1 identical over 9 bases. Per the germline V gene, CDR1 is LNHDA and CDR2 is SQIVND (reference sequence). V was clipped by 3 bases and J by 5 bases; unmatched bases: 8. The CDR3 covers 16 residues. The CDR3: CASSIDGTGSYQPQHF. CDR3 coding DNA: TGTGCCAGTAGTATCGATGGGACAGGGAGCTATCAGCCCCAGCATTTT.

V gene TRBV7-9 combines with J gene TRBJ1-2; a possible D gene is TRBD1 (6 bases). Germline-derived CDR1 and CDR2 are SEHNR and FQNEAQ (reference sequence). V shed 5 bases and J shed 0 bases, with 16 bases lying between them. The CDR3 has 16 amino acids. DNA of the CDR3: TGTGCCAGCAGCCGCAGACAGGAAGGCTCTAACTATGGCTACACCTTC. Translation gives CASSRRQEGSNYGYTF.

This clone was detected a few times. The rearrangement uses TRBV27 and TRBJ1-2; D possibly corresponds to TRBD1 (6 bases). V was shortened by 5 bases and J by 3 bases, with 13 bases between the two germline ends. Per the germline V gene, CDR1 is MNHEY and CDR2 is SMNVEV (reference sequence). CDR3 length equals 14 residues. CDR3 DNA: TGTGCCAGCAGTCCTGGACAGAGTTACTATGGCTACACCTTC. Translated, it gives CASSPGQSYYGYTF.

This clone was seen more than once but under ten times. This chain joins TRBV5-1 and TRBJ2-2, with TRBD2 identical over 7 bases. The CDR3 covers 15 residues. J lost 7 bases, V lost 2 bases, and 8 bases had no gene match. Germline V gives CDR1 SGHRS, CDR2 YFSETQ. CDR3 protein: CASSLVAGARGELFF. The CDR3 bases are TGCGCCAGCAGCTTAGTCGCGGGAGCCCGCGGGGAGCTGTTTTTT.

The V call is TRBV4-3, the J call TRBJ2-7; D ambiguous. The V end was cut by 0 bases, the J end by 6 bases, with 15 bases between. CDR3 length: 15 residues. Germline V gene lookup returns CDR1 LGHNA and CDR2 YSLEER. The CDR3 DNA reads TGCGCCAGCAGCCAAGATTGGGCGTCCCTCCGCGAGCAGTACTTC. As protein: CASSQDWASLREQYF.

The chain links TRBV4-1 to TRBJ2-1, with 10 bases fitting TRBD1. The junction had 18 bases not matched to a gene; V was cut back by 1 base and J by 9 bases. Germline V CDR1 and CDR2: MGHRA, YSYEKL. The CDR3 extends over 19 amino acids. The CDR3 loop reads CASSQGGDRGLIGLSEQFF. The DNA for the CDR3 is TGCGCCAGCAGCCAAGGGGGCGACAGGGGGCTAATTGGTTTAAGTGAGCAGTTCTTC.

The chain couples TRBV15 to TRBJ2-1; D is possibly TRBD1 (6 bases). V lost 2 bases, J lost 4 bases, and 15 bases lay in between. The CDR3 spans 16 residues. Germline V gene data show CDR1 as LNHNV and CDR2 as YYDKDF (reference sequence). DNA of the CDR3: TGTGCCACCAGCAGAACCCGGGACAAGATATACAATGAGCAGTTCTTC. The encoded protein is CATSRTRDKIYNEQFF.

The V and J genes are TRBV5-1 and TRBJ2-1; TRBD2 matches at 8 bases. The CDR3 is 16 residues long. Germline loops: CDR1 SGHRS, CDR2 YFSETQ. With 4 bases clipped from V and 0 bases from J, the junction kept 6 bases outside the gene matches. The CDR3 nucleotides read TGCGCCAGCAGCCGAGGCGCGGGAGGCTCCTACAATGAGCAGTTCTTC. Translating gives CASSRGAGGSYNEQFF.

This clone appeared a few times. V is TRBV23-1 and J is TRBJ1-2; TRBD1 might be the D (5 bases). TRBV23-1 is placed among ORFs of uncertain function. V was pared by 0 bases and J by 2 bases, with 13 bases between. The CDR3 covers 16 residues. Here the CDR3 DNA reads TGCGCCAGCAGTCAATCTCTGGGGGGTTCCAACTATGGCTACACCTTC. Its protein product is CASSQSLGGSNYGYTF.

The chain links TRBV30 to TRBJ2-3, with D tentatively TRBD1 (5 bases). V shed 1 base and J shed 6 bases, with 17 bases lying between them. The germline V gene encodes CDR1 GTSNPN and CDR2 SVGIG (reference sequence). The CDR3 consists of 15 residues. For the CDR3, the DNA is TGTGCCTGGAGTGGGGGCGGTCGGTCAACTGATACGCAGTATTTT. Encoded protein: CAWSGGGRSTDTQYF.

Worth noting for this clone: The sample has other DNA sequences that encode this CDR3 too. CDR3 sequence reads: CSARQGEGYTF. In DNA form, the CDR3 reads TGCAGTGCCCGACAGGGGGAAGGCTACACCTTC. The J gene is TRBJ1-2, the V gene TRBV20-1, with 9 nucleotides matching TRBD1. Germline V gives CDR1 DFQATT, CDR2 SNEGSKA (reference sequence). J was trimmed by 8 bases and V by 6 bases; bases with no gene match: 4. The CDR3 is 11 amino acids.

This sequence joins TRBV2 and TRBJ2-5; 7 positions match TRBD2. The CDR3 is made up of 14 amino acids. Germline V lookup: CDR1 SNHLY, CDR2 FYNNEI. Trimming cost V 7 bases and J 4 bases; bases outside gene matches: 9. The CDR3 sequence: CASTPGLPRETQYF. The CDR3 nucleotides read TGTGCCAGCACCCCGGGACTACCAAGAGAGACCCAGTACTTC. Full variable domain (rest looked up from reference TRBV2 and TRBJ2-5): EPEVTQTPSHQVTQMGQEVILRCVPISNHLYFYWYRQILGQKVEFLVSFYNNEISEKSEIFDDQFSVERPDGSNFTLKIRSTKLEDSAMYFCASTPGLPRETQYFGPGTRLLVL.

In this sample, this clone turned up a few times. The chain is built from TRBV7-9 and TRBJ2-1, with 7 positions matching TRBD2. The germline V gene has CDR1 SEHNR and CDR2 FQNEAQ (reference sequence). J lost 0 bases, V lost 1 base, and 3 bases had no gene match. CDR3 length: 16 amino acids. DNA for the CDR3: TGTGCCAGCAGCTTAGGATCGGGGGGCTCCTACAATGAGCAGTTCTTC. As protein: CASSLGSGGSYNEQFF.

This chain links TRBV5-4 with TRBJ2-7, with 9 bases aligning to TRBD1. The length of the CDR3 is 16 residues. CDR1 is SGHNT and CDR2 is YYREEE in the germline V gene (reference sequence). Trimming took 9 bases from V and 0 from J; bases not matched to a gene: 13. Written as DNA, the CDR3 is TGTGCCACCAACACAGGGGGCGTTGGTAACTCCTACGAGCAGTACTTC. Amino acids: CATNTGGVGNSYEQYF.

This clone was observed a few times. The rearrangement joins TRBV4-2 to TRBJ2-2; D call uncertain. The ends were cut back, 3 bases at V and 3 bases at J, with 8 bases in the middle. The CDR3 contains 14 residues. Per germline, CDR1 LGHNA and CDR2 YNFKEQ. CDR3 bases: TGTGCCAGCAGCCAGGAACTACACACCGGGGAGCTGTTTTTT. It is translated as CASSQELHTGELFF.

The V gene is TRBV21-1, the J gene TRBJ2-7; the D call in the table, TRBD1, was not verified against the DNA. TRBV21-1 is an annotated pseudogene. CDR3 length: 17 residues. The CDR3 DNA reads as TGTGCCAGCAGCATCGATGGCACAGGGGCGAGCTCCTACGAGCAGTACTTC. Its protein is CASSIDGTGASSYEQYF.

This chain connects TRBV7-2 to TRBJ2-7, with TRBD1 identical over 7 bases. The CDR3 runs 13 residues. V was pared by 2 bases and J by 5 bases, with 3 bases of the junction left unmatched. The germline gives CDR1 SGHTA, CDR2 FQGNSA. CDR3: CASSLRGGNEQYF. In DNA, the CDR3 is TGTGCCAGCAGCTTAAGAGGGGGCAACGAGCAGTACTTC.